Presented here are 26 T cell receptor beta chains from one specimen sequenced in a study of OX40 agonist ivuxolimab in advanced cancers. The table came from immunoSEQ multiplex PCR; TCRdb's copy has only in-frame clones and leaves some out. The data show more than 12,000 clones, around four fifths seen once. Sample: CD4+ or CD8+ T cells sorted from blood, taken in a trial of the OX40 agonist ivuxolimab. These receptors originate from an adult with an advanced solid tumor such as melanoma, head and neck, liver or kidney cancer.

Only one count was recorded for this clone. With only one base between it and a far larger clone, this is likely a read error. This chain's CDR3 is CASSQSTSQEQYF. CDR3 coding DNA: TGTGCCAGCAGCCAATCGACTAGTCAAGAGCAGTACTTC. The chain couples TRBV5-6 to TRBJ2-7; a weak D match, TRBD2 (6 bases). The germline V and J ends were trimmed by 4 bases and 7 bases, with 15 bases remaining between them. This CDR3 has 13 amino acids. Germline assignment: CDR1 SGHDT and CDR2 YYEEEE.

The chain couples TRBV4-2 to TRBJ1-1; tentative D call: TRBD1 (5 bases). V shed 0 bases and J shed 4 bases, with 9 bases lying between them. The CDR3 is made up of 14 amino acids. The germline CDR1 and CDR2 sequences are LGHNA and YNFKEQ. CDR3 DNA sequence: TGTGCCAGCAGCCAAGATCGGGGGGGCACTGAAGCTTTCTTT. This sequence encodes CASSQDRGGTEAFF.

The CDR3: CASISHGDNEQFF. In nucleotides, the CDR3 is TGTGCCAGCATCTCGCATGGGGACAATGAGCAGTTCTTC. V gene TRBV6-6 combines with J gene TRBJ2-1, with D unresolved. There are 13 residues in the CDR3. V was cut by 7 bases and J by 5 bases, with 12 bases left in between. Germline V gives CDR1 MNHNY, CDR2 SVGAGI (reference sequence).

The chain combines TRBV25-1 with TRBJ1-1; TRBD1 agrees at 8 bases. CDR1 MGHDK and CDR2 SYGVNS come from the germline V gene. The CDR3 loop spans 16 amino acids. The J segment lost 1 base and the V segment lost 5 bases, leaving 9 bases of the junction unmatched. CDR3 nucleotide sequence: TGTGCCAGCAGTCCTCTTTGGACAGGGCAGAACACTGAAGCTTTCTTT. Amino acids: CASSPLWTGQNTEAFF.

V and J are TRBV27 and TRBJ2-2; D call uncertain. Trimming removed 3 bases at V and 8 bases at J, with 7 bases between. CDR1 is MNHEY and CDR2 is SMNVEV in the germline V gene (reference sequence). The CDR3 is 12 amino acids. CDR3 sequence reads: CASSFPLGELFF. The CDR3 region has the DNA TGTGCCAGCAGTTTCCCACTGGGGGAGCTGTTTTTT.

The V call is TRBV13, the J call TRBJ2-2, with 8 bases matching TRBD2. CDR3 length: 16 residues. Losses at the gene ends were 2 bases for V and 4 bases for J; bases not matched to a gene: 6. Germline lookup yields CDR1 PRHDT and CDR2 FYEKMQ (reference sequence). CDR3 coding DNA: TGTGCCAGCAGCTTACGCCTAGCGGGTTTCACCGGGGAGCTGTTTTTT. This translates into CASSLRLAGFTGELFF.

The rearrangement uses TRBV28 and TRBJ2-5; 7 bases are shared with TRBD2. The CDR3 has 16 amino acids. The V segment lost 2 bases and the J segment 0 bases; nucleotides outside the gene matches: 6. CDR1 and CDR2 (germline): MDHEN, SYDVKM. This CDR3 reads CASSLAAGANQETQYF. The CDR3 DNA follows: TGTGCCAGCAGTTTAGCGGCGGGAGCGAACCAAGAGACCCAGTACTTC.

The rearrangement joins TRBV7-9 to TRBJ2-7; 10 nucleotides line up with TRBD1. J lost 3 bases, V lost 4 bases, and 6 bases had no gene match. Germline CDR1 and CDR2: SEHNR and FQNEAQ (reference sequence). The CDR3 consists of 15 residues. For the CDR3, the DNA is TGTGCCAGCAGCTACCCCGGGACAGGGGTCTACGAGCAGTACTTC. Protein sequence: CASSYPGTGVYEQYF.

The V gene is TRBV29-1, the J gene TRBJ2-7; D unresolved. Germline CDR1 SQVTM, CDR2 ANQGSEA. V lost 4 bases, J lost 3 bases, and 22 bases lay in between. The CDR3 consists of 16 residues. The CDR3 is CSVGFYRGEMGYEQYF. Here the CDR3 DNA reads TGCAGCGTTGGATTCTACAGAGGAGAGATGGGCTACGAGCAGTACTTC.

CDR3 sequence (DNA): TGTGCCAGCAGCGATGGGCTGACGAATGAGCAGTTCTTC. Translating gives CASSDGLTNEQFF. V and J are TRBV7-3 and TRBJ2-1; D unclear. With 5 bases removed from V and 7 bases from J, the gap between germline ends came to 12 bases. The germline CDR1 and CDR2 sequences are SGHTA and FQGTGA. The CDR3 totals 13 residues.

V usage is TRBV29-1 and J usage is TRBJ1-2; 7 positions agree with TRBD1. Losses at the gene ends were 1 base for V and 5 bases for J; bases not matched to a gene: 4. CDR3 length equals 13 residues. Germline CDR1 reads SQVTM; CDR2 reads ANQGSEA. CDR3 in amino acids: CSVEGEQGYGYTF. In nucleotides, the CDR3 is TGCAGCGTTGAAGGGGAACAGGGGTATGGCTACACCTTC. Based on the CDR3 plus reference TRBV29-1 and TRBJ1-2, the full variable domain is SAVISQKPSRDICQRGTSLTIQCQVDSQVTMMFWYRQQPGQSLTLIATANQGSEATYESGFVIDKFPISRPNLTFSTLTVSNMSPEDSSIYLCSVEGEQGYGYTFGSGTRLTVV.

The genes are TRBV7-8 and TRBJ2-7; possibly TRBD2 for D (6 bases). V was trimmed by 1 base and J by 2 bases, leaving 9 bases between them. There are 14 residues in the CDR3. Germline-derived CDR1 and CDR2 are SGHVS and FQNEAQ. The CDR3 sequence is CASSLEDYPYEQYF. The DNA of the CDR3 is TGTGCCAGCAGCTTAGAGGACTACCCCTACGAGCAGTACTTC. The full variable domain, with the rest looked up from reference TRBV7-8 and TRBJ2-7, is GAGVSQSPRYKVAKRGQDVALRCDPISGHVSLFWYQQALGQGPEFLTYFQNEAQLDKSGLPSDRFFAERPEGSVSTLKIQRTQQEDSAVYLCASSLEDYPYEQYFGPGTRLTVT.

CDR3 residues: CASSLAGSTAETQYF. The CDR3 nucleotides are TGTGCCAGCAGCTTAGCGGGATCGACAGCGGAGACCCAGTACTTC. The chain couples TRBV7-2 to TRBJ2-5; TRBD1 might be the D (5 bases). CDR3 length: 15 amino acids. V dropped 0 bases and J dropped 5 bases, with 13 bases sitting between them. Germline V gene data show CDR1 as SGHTA and CDR2 as FQGNSA.

V and J are TRBV15 and TRBJ2-3; D is ambiguous. The germline gives CDR1 LNHNV, CDR2 YYDKDF (reference sequence). CDR3 length: 16 amino acids. Trimming left V 0 bases short and J 3 bases short, with 13 bases between. CDR3 protein: CATSRELTDGTDTQYF. The CDR3 DNA reads as TGTGCCACCAGCAGAGAATTAACAGATGGAACAGATACGCAGTATTTT. Complete variable domain (other parts from reference TRBV15 and TRBJ2-3): DAMVIQNPRYQVTQFGKPVTLSCSQTLNHNVMYWYQQKSSQAPKLLFHYYDKDFNNEADTPDNFQSRRPNTSFCFLDIRSPGLGDTAMYLCATSRELTDGTDTQYFGPGTRLTVL.

The chain has TRBV5-7 and TRBJ1-2, with 7 bases lining up with TRBD1. TRBV5-7 is identified as an open reading frame with a role that is uncertain. The CDR3 runs to 13 residues. The trim removed 7 bases at V and 3 bases at J, leaving 6 bases unmatched. In DNA form, the CDR3 reads TGTGCCAGCGGTAAAGGGGGCGACTATGGCTACACCTTC. Its protein is CASGKGGDYGYTF.

This clone has at least ten counts. J is TRBJ2-1 and V is TRBV19; D gene unclear. This CDR3 region has 14 residues. V was trimmed by 8 bases and J by 1 base, leaving 12 bases between them. CDR1 is LNHDA, CDR2 SQIVND, per germline (reference sequence). The CDR3 region is CASVDSNSYNEQFF. The CDR3 nucleotides read TGTGCCAGTGTAGACTCAAATTCCTACAATGAGCAGTTCTTC.

The sample holds one count of this clone. The rearrangement links TRBV10-3 to TRBJ1-2; D possibly corresponds to TRBD1 (6 bases). Germline CDR1 reads ENHRY; CDR2 reads SYGVKD. This CDR3 has 11 residues. The V and J ends lost 6 bases and 7 bases respectively, with 9 bases between them. The CDR3 loop is CAIRGAGGYTF. CDR3 DNA sequence: TGTGCCATCAGGGGGGCAGGTGGCTACACCTTC.

This chain uses TRBV9 with TRBJ2-5, with D possibly TRBD1 on 6 matching bases. V lost 0 bases, J lost 5 bases, and 11 bases lay in between. The germline CDR1 and CDR2 sequences are SGDLS and YYNGEE. The CDR3 runs 14 residues. The CDR3 here is CASSVEPGEETQYF. The DNA of the CDR3 is TGTGCCAGCAGCGTAGAACCAGGGGAGGAGACCCAGTACTTC.

CDR3 DNA: TGTGCCAGCAGTTGGGGGACAGGGGCCGAGCAGTACTTC. Encoded protein: CASSWGTGAEQYF. The rearrangement joins TRBV6-5 to TRBJ2-7; 10 nucleotides align to TRBD1. V lost 4 bases to trimming and J lost 6 bases; unmatched junction nucleotides: 3. Germline V gene data show CDR1 as MNHEY and CDR2 as SVGAGI. The CDR3 totals 13 residues.

The J gene is TRBJ1-2, the V gene TRBV29-1; tentative D call: TRBD1 (5 bases). Trimming took off 2 bases at V and 10 bases at J, with 11 bases between the two ends. The CDR3 length is 11 residues. Per the germline V gene, CDR1 is SQVTM and CDR2 is ANQGSEA. The DNA for the CDR3 is TGCAGCGTTGAACAGGGACCATACTACACCTTC. It codes for CSVEQGPYYTF. Using reference TRBV29-1 and TRBJ1-2 for the parts outside the CDR3, the full variable domain is SAVISQKPSRDICQRGTSLTIQCQVDSQVTMMFWYRQQPGQSLTLIATANQGSEATYESGFVIDKFPISRPNLTFSTLTVSNMSPEDSSIYLCSVEQGPYYTFGSGTRLTVV.

This chain joins TRBV29-1 and TRBJ2-7; D call uncertain. CDR3 length: 15 amino acids. V dropped 0 bases and J dropped 2 bases, with 14 bases sitting between them. CDR1 is SQVTM, CDR2 ANQGSEA, per germline. The CDR3 loop is CSVEDGVEGTYEQYF. The CDR3 coding sequence is TGCAGCGTTGAAGATGGGGTGGAAGGGACCTACGAGCAGTACTTC.

This chain connects TRBV6-6 to TRBJ1-2; no definite D call. This CDR3 contains 14 residues. The germline V and J ends were trimmed by 0 bases and 4 bases, with 9 bases remaining between them. Germline V lookup: CDR1 MNHNY, CDR2 SVGAGI (reference sequence). The CDR3 loop is CASSYSTSGYGYTF. CDR3 nucleotides: TGTGCCAGCAGTTACTCGACATCCGGCTATGGCTACACCTTC.

The V gene is TRBV6-5, the J gene TRBJ1-2; D is uncertain. V lost 2 bases and J lost 5, with 15 bases in between. CDR3 length: 15 amino acids. Looked up from germline, CDR1 is MNHEY and CDR2 is SVGAGI. This CDR3 reads CASSYVPQDSYGYTF. The CDR3 nucleotides read TGTGCCAGCAGTTACGTTCCCCAGGACTCATATGGCTACACCTTC.

V is TRBV7-9 and J is TRBJ2-1, with 11 bases that match TRBD2. V gave up 4 bases and J gave up 5 bases; unmatched junction bases: 1. The CDR3 totals 14 residues. Germline assignment: CDR1 SEHNR and CDR2 FQNEAQ (reference sequence). The CDR3 reads CASSSSGGNNEQFF. DNA for the CDR3: TGTGCCAGCAGCTCTAGCGGGGGGAACAATGAGCAGTTCTTC.

V gene TRBV6-6 combines with J gene TRBJ2-4; D is unclear. CDR1 is MNHNY, CDR2 SVGAGI, per germline (reference sequence). V gave up 0 bases and J gave up 10 bases, with 10 bases separating them. The CDR3 runs 13 residues. The CDR3 nucleotides read TGTGCCAGCAGTTACTCACGGCAGGCGATTCAGTACTTC. Residues: CASSYSRQAIQYF.

This clone showed up just a few times. The chain links TRBV28 to TRBJ2-3; 8 nucleotides agree with TRBD1. Germline V gene lookup returns CDR1 MDHEN and CDR2 SYDVKM. The CDR3 is made up of 14 amino acids. The ends lost 2 bases at V and 4 bases at J; junction bases unmatched: 2. The DNA of the CDR3 is TGTGCCAGCAGTTTAGCGGACAGGGCAGATACGCAGTATTTT. It translates to CASSLADRADTQYF. The full variable domain, in which reference TRBV28 and TRBJ2-3 provide the parts outside the CDR3, is DVKVTQSSRYLVKRTGEKVFLECVQDMDHENMFWYRQDPGLGLRLIYFSYDVKMKEKGDIPEGYSVSREKKERFSLILESASTNQTSMYLCASSLADRADTQYFGPGTRLTVL.